Given below is one T cell receptor beta chain in context. Original processing methods: Reference gene primer amplification gave nucleated cell count estimates. TCRdb's copy holds only in-frame clones and misses some; the assay was immunoSEQ multiplex PCR. V and J calls and clone size come straight from that table; D and trimming were deduced from the DNA. Among under 150,000 clones, more than 70% were seen once, and the ten largest hold 28%. The sample belongs to a study of blood T cell repertoires in COVID-19. The CDR3 contains 14 residues. J was trimmed by 5 bases and V by 3 bases; bases with no gene match: 5. Germline values: CDR1 SGHNT, CDR2 YYREEE (reference sequence).

The chain is built from TRBV5-4 and TRBJ2-1; 7 bases fit TRBD2. The source material was peripheral blood. This TCR was sampled from a human donor in a cohort sampled during active COVID-19. The CDR3 DNA is TGTGCCAGCAGCTCGTACGGGGGGAACAATGAGCAGTTCTTC. It translates to CASSSYGGNNEQFF.